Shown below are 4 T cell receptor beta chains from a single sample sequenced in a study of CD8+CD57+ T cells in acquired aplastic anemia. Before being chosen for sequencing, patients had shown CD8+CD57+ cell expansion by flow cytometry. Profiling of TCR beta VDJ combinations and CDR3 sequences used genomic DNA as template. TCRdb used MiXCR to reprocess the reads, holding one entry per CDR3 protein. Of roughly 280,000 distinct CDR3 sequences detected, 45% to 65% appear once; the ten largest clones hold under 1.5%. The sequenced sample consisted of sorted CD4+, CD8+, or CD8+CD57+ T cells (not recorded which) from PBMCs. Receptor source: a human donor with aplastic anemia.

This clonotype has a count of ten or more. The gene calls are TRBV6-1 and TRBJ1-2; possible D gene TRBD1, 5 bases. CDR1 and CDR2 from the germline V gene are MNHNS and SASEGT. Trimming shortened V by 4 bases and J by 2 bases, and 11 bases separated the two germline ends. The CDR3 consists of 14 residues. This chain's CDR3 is CASSVLTANYGYTF. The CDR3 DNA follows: TGTGCCAGCAGTGTTTTGACAGCCAACTATGGCTACACCTTC.

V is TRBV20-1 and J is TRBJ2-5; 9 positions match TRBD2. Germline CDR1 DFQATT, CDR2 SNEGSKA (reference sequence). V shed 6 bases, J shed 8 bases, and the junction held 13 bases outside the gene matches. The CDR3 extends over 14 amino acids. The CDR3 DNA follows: TGCAGTGCGATTAGCGGGGGAGCCGAGGGTACCCAGTACTTC. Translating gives CSAISGGAEGTQYF.

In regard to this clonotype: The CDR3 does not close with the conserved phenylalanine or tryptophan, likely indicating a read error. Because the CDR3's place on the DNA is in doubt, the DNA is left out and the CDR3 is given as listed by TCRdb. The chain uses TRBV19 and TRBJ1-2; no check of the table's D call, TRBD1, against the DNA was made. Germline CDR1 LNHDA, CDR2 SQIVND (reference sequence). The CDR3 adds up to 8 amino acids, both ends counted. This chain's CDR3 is CASSNRQG.

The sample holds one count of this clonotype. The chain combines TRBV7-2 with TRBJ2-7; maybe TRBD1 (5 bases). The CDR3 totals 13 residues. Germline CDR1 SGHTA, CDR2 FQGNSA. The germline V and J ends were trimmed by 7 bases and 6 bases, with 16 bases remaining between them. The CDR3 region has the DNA TGTGCCAGCAACTCTGGCCTTAGGGGCGAGCAGTACTTC. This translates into CASNSGLRGEQYF.